The 17 T cell receptor beta chains below all came from one sample that was sequenced in a study of identical twins. Each CDR3 protein is one row after TCRdb ran MiXCR on the 5' RACE reads. This table has under 800,000 distinct CDR3 sequences, 21% appearing once. This sample also belongs to another study, concerning T cells expressing NK-cell markers.

The sequenced sample was PBMCs. The receptors stem from a woman aged 18-29 years in good health.

This clonotype was detected only a few times. This chain uses TRBV20-1 with TRBJ2-7, with unresolved D. The CDR3 covers 14 residues. The V gene lost 0 bases and the J gene lost 4 bases, with 13 bases spanning the gap. The V gene's germline CDR1 is DFQATT and CDR2 SNEGSKA (reference sequence). CDR3 coding DNA: TGCAGTGCTAGAGATGGCAAGGGATCATACGAGCAGTACTTC. Translation gives CSARDGKGSYEQYF.

The chain joins TRBV12-3 or TRBV12-4 to TRBJ2-1, with 7 bases that match TRBD2. This CDR3 comprises 15 residues. The J segment lost 4 bases and the V segment lost 7 bases, leaving 10 bases of the junction unmatched. In nucleotides, the CDR3 is TGTGCCAGCATCCGCCAGCGGGGCCCGTACAATGAGCAGTTCTTC. This encodes CASIRQRGPYNEQFF.

This clonotype appeared a few times. This chain connects TRBV29-1 to TRBJ2-6; D may be TRBD2 (6 bases). Per the germline V gene, CDR1 is SQVTM and CDR2 is ANQGSEA. V lost 4 bases and J lost 4, with 8 bases in between. The CDR3 sequence is 13 residues long. The chain's CDR3 is CSVGGVGANVLTF. DNA for the CDR3: TGCAGCGTTGGCGGGGTAGGGGCCAACGTCCTGACTTTC.

V gene TRBV12-3 or TRBV12-4 combines with J gene TRBJ2-5; no clear D gene. V was trimmed by 7 bases and J by 0 bases, leaving 12 bases between them. This CDR3 has 14 amino acids. CDR3 sequence (DNA): TGTGCCAGCACCCGCGTGTCGTACCAAGAGACCCAGTACTTC. Protein product: CASTRVSYQETQYF.

CDR3 residues: CASRLNRDSYEQYF. In DNA form, the CDR3 reads TGTGCCAGCAGACTGAACCGGGACAGCTACGAGCAGTACTTC. This chain links TRBV12-3 or TRBV12-4 with TRBJ2-7; 7 positions match TRBD1. Trimming cost V 6 bases and J 3 bases; bases outside gene matches: 8. This CDR3 spans 14 amino acids.

The genes are TRBV6-5 and TRBJ2-2; maybe TRBD1 (5 bases). Trimming took 0 bases from V and 3 from J, leaving 8 bases between them. This CDR3 has 15 amino acids. The germline V gene has CDR1 MNHEY and CDR2 SVGAGI. The CDR3 DNA reads as TGTGCCAGCAGTTACTCGTCAGGGTACACCGGGGAGCTGTTTTTT. As protein: CASSYSSGYTGELFF.

The rearrangement joins TRBV6-4 to TRBJ2-3; D unclear. Germline values: CDR1 MRHNA, CDR2 SNTAGT. CDR3 length: 11 residues. V was clipped by 8 bases and J by 6 bases, with 9 bases between them. CDR3 nucleotides: TGTGCCAGCCGGCAAGGGGATACGCAGTATTTT. It is translated as CASRQGDTQYF.

V is TRBV20-1 and J is TRBJ2-3; 9 nucleotides match TRBD2. The CDR3 spans 15 residues. After removal of 5 bases from V and 0 bases from J, the junction contained 6 bases not matched to a gene. The germline CDR1 and CDR2 sequences are DFQATT and SNEGSKA (reference sequence). CDR3 protein: CSASGTSSSTDTQYF. CDR3 bases: TGCAGTGCTTCCGGGACTAGCAGTAGCACAGATACGCAGTATTTT.

This clonotype was seen repeatedly, ten times or more. V gene TRBV24-1 combines with J gene TRBJ2-1; D is uncertain. Between the trimmed V and J ends, which lost 7 bases and 14 bases, there was a span of 17 bases. CDR3 size: 12 residues. Per the germline V gene, CDR1 is KGHDR and CDR2 is SFDVKD. CDR3 nucleotide sequence: TGTGCCACCAGGGATCGGAGTAGTAAGGAGTTCTTC. This gives the protein CATRDRSSKEFF.

This clonotype came up a few times. V is TRBV10-3 and J is TRBJ1-4, with a possible D match to TRBD1 (5 bases). V lost 8 bases and J lost 3, with 7 bases in between. CDR3 length: 12 residues. The V gene's germline CDR1 is ENHRY and CDR2 SYGVKD. In DNA, the CDR3 is TGTGCCATCGGCAGGGCTAATGAAAAACTGTTTTTT. Its translation is CAIGRANEKLFF.

This clonotype was found a few times. V usage is TRBV20-1 and J usage is TRBJ2-3, with 7 positions matching TRBD1. CDR1 DFQATT and CDR2 SNEGSKA come from the germline V gene (reference sequence). With V trimmed by 6 bases and J by 5 bases, 11 bases remained unmatched. This CDR3 spans 14 amino acids. DNA of the CDR3: TGCAGTGCCCAACAGAGGGGGCAGGGAGATACGCAGTATTTT. Protein product: CSAQQRGQGDTQYF.

This clonotype has only a few counts. The rearrangement joins TRBV5-1 to TRBJ2-5, with D unresolved. Germline CDR1 is SGHRS and CDR2 is YFSETQ. Trimming shortened V by 5 bases and J by 1 base, and 15 bases separated the two germline ends. There are 15 residues in the CDR3. The CDR3 here is CASRPLPGSQETQYF. The DNA for the CDR3 is TGCGCCAGCAGACCTCTTCCAGGATCCCAAGAGACCCAGTACTTC.

The rearrangement links TRBV6-1 to TRBJ1-1; D is ambiguous. CDR1 and CDR2 (germline): MNHNS, SASEGT. The CDR3 loop spans 13 amino acids. The V gene lost 6 bases and the J gene lost 3 bases, with 11 bases spanning the gap. CDR3 coding DNA: TGTGCCAGCAGCACATTAGGGTACACTGAAGCTTTCTTT. This sequence encodes CASSTLGYTEAFF.

This clonotype was counted a single time. The V gene is TRBV7-2, the J gene TRBJ2-2, with 12 bases aligning to TRBD2. CDR1 SGHTA and CDR2 FQGNSA come from the germline V gene. The CDR3 runs 17 residues. V shed 5 bases, J shed 1 base, and the junction held 5 bases outside the gene matches. The CDR3 sequence is CASSTMTSGRNTGELFF. The CDR3 DNA reads TGTGCCAGCAGCACCATGACTAGCGGGAGGAACACCGGGGAGCTGTTTTTT.

This clonotype was detected many times. The gene calls are TRBV5-1 and TRBJ1-5; the D gene is possibly TRBD1 (5 bases). Trimming removed 10 bases from V and 0 bases from J, with 17 bases in between. There are 15 residues in the CDR3. Looked up from germline, CDR1 is SGHRS and CDR2 is YFSETQ. The CDR3 reads CASATGPYSNQPQHF. The CDR3 region has the DNA TGCGCCTCCGCAACAGGCCCTTATAGCAATCAGCCCCAGCATTTT.

This clonotype has only a few counts. The chain joins TRBV3-1 to TRBJ1-5; 10 bases fit TRBD1. There are 15 residues in the CDR3. The J segment lost 7 bases and the V segment lost 4 bases, leaving 7 bases of the junction unmatched. Germline CDR1 LGHDT, CDR2 YNNKEL (reference sequence). CDR3 nucleotides: TGTGCCAGCAGCCGCTCTGGGACAGGGGAACAGCCCCAGCATTTT. Translating gives CASSRSGTGEQPQHF.

This clonotype came up a few times. This chain connects TRBV25-1 to TRBJ1-1; D is ambiguous. The germline CDR1 and CDR2 sequences are MGHDK and SYGVNS. The length of the CDR3 is 13 residues. Deletions cut 0 bases from V and 5 bases from J, with 7 bases between. The CDR3 reads CASSEYGGTEAFF. CDR3 nucleotide sequence: TGTGCCAGCAGTGAATATGGTGGGACTGAAGCTTTCTTT. The full variable domain, completed using reference TRBV25-1 and TRBJ1-1, is EADIYQTPRYLVIGTGKKITLECSQTMGHDKMYWYQQDPGMELHLIHYSYGVNSTEKGDLSSESTVSRIRTEHFPLTLESARPSHTSQYLCASSEYGGTEAFFGQGTRLTVV.